The clone carrying this T cell receptor (beta chain) came up once. The data stem from a study of blood T cell repertoires in COVID-19. Study-level information: COVID-19 samples collected from the United States, Italy and Spain covered acute and convalescent phases. PBMCs, B-cell-depleted T cells, or T cells provided the cDNA or gDNA that made up the material.

The CDR3 has 15 amino acids. Germline V CDR1 and CDR2: LNHNV, YYDKDF (reference sequence). The V and J ends lost 3 bases and 7 bases, in that order; junction bases with no gene match: 6. In the original processing: Estimation of nucleated cell counts relied on the amplification of reference gene primers. Data came from immunoSEQ multiplex PCR; TCRdb stores just in-frame clones and leaves some out. The DNA was the basis for D and trimming; V, J and clone size are from that table. The sample lists about 280,000 clones, around 90% occurring once. The source of this sequence is a man between 45 and 60 years old with acute or convalescent COVID-19. This sequence joins TRBV15 and TRBJ2-1; 10 nucleotides agree with TRBD2. Sequenced sample: peripheral blood. The CDR3 region has the DNA TGTGCCACCAGCAGGTCGGGACTAGCGTATAATGAGCAGTTCTTC. Translated, it gives CATSRSGLAYNEQFF.